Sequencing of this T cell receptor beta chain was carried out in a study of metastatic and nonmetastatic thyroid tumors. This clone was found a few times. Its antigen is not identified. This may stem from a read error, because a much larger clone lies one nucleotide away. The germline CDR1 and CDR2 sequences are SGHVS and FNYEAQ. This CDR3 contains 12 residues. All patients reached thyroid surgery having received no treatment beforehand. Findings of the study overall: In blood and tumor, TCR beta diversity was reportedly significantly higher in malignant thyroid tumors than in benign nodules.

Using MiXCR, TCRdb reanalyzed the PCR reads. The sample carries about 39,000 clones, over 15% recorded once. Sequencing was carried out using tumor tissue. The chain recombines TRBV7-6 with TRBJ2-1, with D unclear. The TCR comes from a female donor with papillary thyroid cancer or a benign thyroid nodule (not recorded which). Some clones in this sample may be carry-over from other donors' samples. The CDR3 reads CVSSQRGNEQFF. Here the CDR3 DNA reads TGTGTCAGCAGCCAACGTGGCAATGAGCAGTTCTTC.